The T cell receptor (beta chain) described here comes from a study of technical replicates of blood from a handful of donors. This CDR3 has 15 residues. CDR1 SNHLY and CDR2 FYNNEI come from the germline V gene. V lost 7 bases to trimming and J lost 5 bases; unmatched junction nucleotides: 8. Clones were sequenced by immunoSEQ multiplex PCR, and TCRdb holds only the in-frame ones, with some missing. This sample yields under 65,000 clones, of which around 90% are seen a single time; 3% to 4% belongs to the top ten. The source of this sequence is a human donor in good health. Some clones in this sample may be carry-over from other donors' samples. Sequenced sample: PBMCs. The chain recombines TRBV2 with TRBJ2-5; 12 bases align to TRBD1. The CDR3 here is CASNTGTGGRETQYF. The CDR3 region has the DNA TGTGCCAGCAACACCGGGACAGGGGGCCGGGAGACCCAGTACTTC.